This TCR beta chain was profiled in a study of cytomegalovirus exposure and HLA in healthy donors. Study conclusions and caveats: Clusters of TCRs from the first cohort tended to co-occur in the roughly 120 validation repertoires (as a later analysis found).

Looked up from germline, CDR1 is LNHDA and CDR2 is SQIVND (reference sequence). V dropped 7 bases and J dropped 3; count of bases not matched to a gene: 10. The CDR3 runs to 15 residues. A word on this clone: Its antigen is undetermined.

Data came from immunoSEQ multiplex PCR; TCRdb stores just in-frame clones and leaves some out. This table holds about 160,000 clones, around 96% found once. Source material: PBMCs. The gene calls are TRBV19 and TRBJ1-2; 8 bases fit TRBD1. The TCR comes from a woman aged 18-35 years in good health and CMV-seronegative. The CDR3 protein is CASTETTGAHYGYTF. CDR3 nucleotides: TGTGCCAGTACCGAGACGACAGGGGCACACTATGGCTACACCTTC.